This is a list of T cell receptor beta chains from one sample in a study of T cells after posttransplantation cyclophosphamide. Generated by immunoSEQ multiplex PCR, the TCRdb table keeps only in-frame clones and is missing some. The sample lists thousands of clones, approximately 80% occurring once. Sample: memory CD8+ T cells sorted from blood. These receptors were collected from a woman in her fifties or sixties in good health, CMV-negative, and a related stem cell transplant donor. The conserved cysteine and the conserved F or W are not part of the CDR3 here.

v_call cdr3_length cdr3_aa
TRBV4-3 17 ASSQVFLVDSNTNEKLF
TRBV5-5 12 ASSHGAGTDTQY
TRBV5-4 11 ASSLWAGDTQY
TRBV27 11 ASSLWALSEQF
TRBV5-1 12 ASRARGGAREQY
TRBV4-1 14 ASSQERLAGDYEQY
TRBV9 12 ASSVKGWGSEAF
TRBV6-6 12 ASSSRSVTGELF
TRBV28 11 ASLRENWETQY
TRBV25-1 12 ASRAGTGSSPLH
TRBV6-5 13 ASSPTGGRTGELF
TRBV15 14 ATSRDRGTGGYGYT
TRBV4-2 12 ASSQEGTGARQY
TRBV2 13 ASSESWTGEGRAF
TRBV4-3 12 ASSHSGLRTEAF
TRBV7-8 14 ASSSDLAGWTNEQF
TRBV10-3 15 AISESEWDRSDNEQY
TRBV19 13 ASSHGLAGATEQF
TRBV4-1 13 ASSFTLGQADTQY
TRBV6-1 12 ASRELVSYNEQF
TRBV6-5 11 ASSLGGLDEQF
TRBV9 15 ASSVGMGRGGSNEQF
TRBV7-9 11 ASSLTGLEAQY
TRBV27 11 ASSLDRASPLH
TRBV7-3 13 ASSLTSGGGETQY
TRBV7-2 12 ASSFRGSTDTQY
TRBV7-3 12 ASSTGFVTDTQY
TRBV7-9 12 ASSLFSENEKLF
TRBV9 14 ASSTTSGGAADTQY
TRBV6-6 12 ASSPHYSNQPQH
TRBV7-9 9 ASSLSYEQY
TRBV6-5 12 ASSYSGSSYEQY
TRBV2 11 ASSPGQGNIQY
TRBV5-6 16 ASSSRQGIVPYNSPLH
TRBV7-2 11 ASWGPASEKLF
TRBV27 12 ASSFTGQLYEQY
TRBV5-4 14 ASSPTDRGGTGELF
TRBV9 12 ASSSGTGMTPLH
TRBV7-6 13 ASSLARQGRGELF
TRBV7-2 13 ASSVGTGSYNEQF
TRBV9 10 ASSGTGPEAF
TRBV15 14 ATSSRGQEINYGYT
TRBV11-2 12 ASTRAGDGETQY
TRBV7-8 14 ASSHATGAFNQPQH
TRBV5-4 11 ASSGLGQNIQY
TRBV7-7 13 ASSPTTAGSQPQH
TRBV2 13 ASSGGLTVPGELF
TRBV5-6 13 ASTSWASPDSPLH
TRBV2 11 ASSYDRGNEQY
TRBV18 15 ASSPWDWTSGSNEQF
TRBV4-1 12 ASSQDSGTGELF
TRBV5-4 13 ASSPTTAGSQPQH
TRBV11-2 12 ASSSRGTGNTIY